These T cell receptor beta chains were read from a single sample in a study of T cell responses to AZD1222 COVID-19 vaccine. Using immunoSEQ multiplex PCR, the repertoire was profiled, and TCRdb retains in-frame clones only, with some absent. The sample includes about 180,000 clones, 85% to 95% of them seen just once. The specimen comprised peripheral blood, sampled 28 days after the second dose of the MenACWY control vaccine. These TCRs come from an adult who received the MenACWY meningococcal vaccine as a control. CDR3s include the opening cysteine and the closing phenylalanine or tryptophan. The D gene is left open where the match is weak. Expanded clones are given a class, and other clones once, few, many or no size at all.

D: TRBD2
V: TRBV6-4
size: NA
length: 15
J: TRBJ2-1
CDR3: CASSDFAGGHSEQFF
DNA: TGTGCCAGCAGTGATTTTGCGGGGGGGCATAGTGAGCAGTTCTTC

D: TRBD1
V: TRBV27
size: NA
length: 15
J: TRBJ1-1
CDR3: CASRHNRGINTEAFF
DNA: TGTGCCAGCAGGCATAACAGGGGAATAAACACTGAAGCTTTCTTT

D: NA
V: TRBV5-1
size: NA
length: 14
J: TRBJ2-7
CDR3: CASSSRTSTYEQYF
DNA: TGCGCCAGCAGCTCGAGGACGTCGACCTACGAGCAGTACTTC

D: NA
V: TRBV28
size: NA
length: 15
J: TRBJ1-5
CDR3: CASSSLSGGIQPQHF
DNA: TGTGCCAGCAGTTCCCTGTCCGGGGGAATCCAGCCCCAGCATTTT

D: TRBD1
V: TRBV6-4
size: NA
length: 16
J: TRBJ1-1
CDR3: CASRGSVAGGNTEAFF
DNA: TGTGCCAGCAGAGGATCGGTGGCAGGGGGCAACACTGAAGCTTTCTTT

D: NA
V: TRBV6-5
size: once
length: 11
J: TRBJ1-6
CDR3: CASGLYSPLHF
DNA: TGTGCCAGCGGCTTATATTCACCCCTCCACTTT

D: NA
V: TRBV7-2
size: NA
length: 15
J: TRBJ1-1
CDR3: CASSFDSTPNTEAFF
DNA: TGTGCCAGCAGCTTCGACAGCACGCCGAACACTGAAGCTTTCTTT

D: TRBD1
V: TRBV9
size: NA
length: 14
J: TRBJ1-2
CDR3: CASSDGTGRGGYTF
DNA: TGTGCCAGCAGCGACGGGACAGGGAGGGGAGGCTACACCTTC

D: NA
V: TRBV6-4
size: NA
length: 14
J: TRBJ1-2
CDR3: CASSDGAGSYGYTF
DNA: TGTGCCAGCAGTGACGGGGCAGGGTCGTATGGCTACACCTTC

D: NA
V: TRBV5-1
size: NA
length: 15
J: TRBJ1-5
CDR3: CASSLTDSGNQPQHF
DNA: TGCGCCAGCAGCTTAACAGACAGCGGGAATCAGCCCCAGCATTTT

D: NA
V: TRBV11-1
size: NA
length: 13
J: TRBJ2-2
CDR3: CASSLRVAGELFF
DNA: TGTGCCAGCAGCTTAAGGGTGGCCGGGGAGCTGTTTTTT

D: NA
V: TRBV3-1/TRBV3-2
size: NA
length: 15
J: TRBJ2-4
CDR3: CASSQDSSAKNIQYF
DNA: TGTGCCAGCAGCCAGGACAGTTCAGCCAAAAACATTCAGTACTTC

D: NA
V: TRBV7-9
size: NA
length: 13
J: TRBJ1-6
CDR3: CASEGRADSPLHF
DNA: TGTGCCAGCGAGGGCAGGGCGGATTCACCCCTCCACTTT

D: NA
V: TRBV7-9
size: NA
length: 13
J: TRBJ1-6
CDR3: CASSLSFGSPLHF
DNA: TGTGCCAGCAGCTTGAGTTTCGGTTCACCCCTCCACTTT

D: NA
V: TRBV7-8
size: NA
length: 11
J: TRBJ2-5
CDR3: CASSPQETQYF
DNA: TGTGCCAGCAGCCCCCAAGAGACCCAGTACTTC

D: NA
V: TRBV7-9
size: NA
length: 14
J: TRBJ2-2
CDR3: CASSPGATTGELFF
DNA: TGTGCCAGCAGCCCCGGAGCGACCACCGGGGAGCTGTTTTTT

D: NA
V: TRBV7-3
size: NA
length: 13
J: TRBJ1-1
CDR3: CASSSQGGTEAFF
DNA: TGTGCCAGCAGCTCTCAGGGCGGCACTGAAGCTTTCTTT

D: NA
V: TRBV2
size: NA
length: 15
J: TRBJ2-1
CDR3: CASRARTGTYNEQFF
DNA: TGTGCCAGCAGGGCCCGGACGGGTACCTACAATGAGCAGTTCTTC

D: NA
V: TRBV6-1
size: NA
length: 16
J: TRBJ2-1
CDR3: CASSETAMGSYNEQFF
DNA: TGTGCCAGCAGTGAAACCGCCATGGGTTCCTACAATGAGCAGTTCTTC

D: NA
V: TRBV3-1/TRBV3-2
size: NA
length: 12
J: TRBJ2-2
CDR3: CASSQQGGELFF
DNA: TGTGCCAGCAGCCAACAGGGGGGGGAGCTGTTTTTT

D: NA
V: TRBV19
size: NA
length: 14
J: TRBJ1-1
CDR3: CASSRASLNTEAFF
DNA: TGTGCCAGTAGTCGGGCAAGCCTCAACACTGAAGCTTTCTTT

D: NA
V: TRBV7-3
size: NA
length: 13
J: TRBJ1-2
CDR3: CASSLTGFYGYTF
DNA: TGTGCCAGCAGCTTAACAGGGTTTTACGGCTACACCTTC

D: NA
V: TRBV7-2
size: NA
length: 15
J: TRBJ1-2
CDR3: CASSFPGWGPNGYTF
DNA: TGTGCCAGCAGCTTCCCAGGGTGGGGCCCCAATGGCTACACCTTC

D: NA
V: TRBV6-2/TRBV6-3
size: NA
length: 15
J: TRBJ1-1
CDR3: CASTPGLGRNTEAFF
DNA: TGTGCCAGCACCCCAGGCCTGGGCCGGAACACTGAAGCTTTCTTT

D: TRBD1
V: TRBV28
size: NA
length: 17
J: TRBJ1-3
CDR3: CASSPLGQGVSGNTIYF
DNA: TGTGCCAGCAGTCCCCTCGGGCAGGGGGTCTCTGGAAACACCATATATTTT

D: TRBD1
V: TRBV9
size: NA
length: 14
J: TRBJ2-2
CDR3: CASDRGPNTGELFF
DNA: TGTGCCAGCGACAGGGGGCCAAACACCGGGGAGCTGTTTTTT

D: NA
V: TRBV7-9
size: NA
length: 17
J: TRBJ1-3
CDR3: CASSLGRGGDYGNTIYF
DNA: TGTGCCAGCAGCTTAGGGAGGGGAGGTGACTATGGAAACACCATATATTTT

D: NA
V: TRBV2
size: few
length: 15
J: TRBJ2-3
CDR3: CASSEAGRRTDTQYF
DNA: TGTGCCAGCAGTGAAGCGGGACGGAGGACAGATACGCAGTATTTT

D: NA
V: TRBV5-1
size: NA
length: 12
J: TRBJ2-7
CDR3: CASGGQNYEQYF
DNA: TGCGCCAGCGGAGGACAGAACTACGAGCAGTACTTC

D: NA
V: TRBV7-3
size: NA
length: 17
J: TRBJ1-6
CDR3: CASSLISRTVDNSPLHF
DNA: TGTGCCAGCAGCTTAATATCCCGGACAGTGGATAATTCACCCCTCCACTTT

D: NA
V: TRBV29-1
size: NA
length: 13
J: TRBJ2-7
CDR3: CSVGETQKVEQYF
DNA: TGCAGCGTCGGAGAGACACAAAAGGTAGAGCAGTACTTC

D: NA
V: TRBV5-4
size: NA
length: 14
J: TRBJ2-1
CDR3: CASSFPLEGNEQFF
DNA: TGTGCCAGCAGCTTTCCACTAGAGGGTAATGAGCAGTTCTTC

D: NA
V: TRBV7-2
size: NA
length: 16
J: TRBJ1-1
CDR3: CASSLGSGLGTTEAFF
DNA: TGTGCCAGCAGCTTAGGGTCCGGTCTTGGTACTACTGAAGCTTTCTTT

D: NA
V: TRBV6-5
size: NA
length: 12
J: TRBJ2-7
CDR3: CASRVVPYEQYF
DNA: TGTGCCAGCAGAGTAGTCCCCTACGAGCAGTACTTC

D: NA
V: TRBV6-5
size: NA
length: 13
J: TRBJ1-2
CDR3: CASSPSGLRGYTF
DNA: TGTGCCAGCAGCCCCTCCGGGCTCCGGGGCTACACCTTC

D: TRBD2
V: TRBV2
size: NA
length: 15
J: TRBJ2-3
CDR3: CASSRERGRTDTQYF
DNA: TGTGCCAGCAGTCGTGAGCGGGGGCGCACAGATACGCAGTATTTT

D: NA
V: TRBV19
size: NA
length: 14
J: TRBJ1-1
CDR3: CASSIGTGRAEAFF
DNA: TGTGCCAGTAGTATAGGTACAGGGAGAGCTGAAGCTTTCTTT

D: NA
V: TRBV7-9
size: NA
length: 17
J: TRBJ2-7
CDR3: CASSLGQAEFNYYEQYF
DNA: TGTGCCAGCAGCTTAGGACAGGCCGAATTCAACTACTACGAGCAGTACTTC

D: NA
V: TRBV7-2
size: NA
length: 14
J: TRBJ2-3
CDR3: CASSPDYGVDTQYF
DNA: TGTGCCAGCAGCCCCGACTATGGGGTAGATACGCAGTATTTT

D: TRBD1
V: TRBV7-9
size: NA
length: 16
J: TRBJ2-5
CDR3: CASSTGDRGLRETQYF
DNA: TGTGCCAGCAGCACCGGGGACAGGGGATTACGAGAGACCCAGTACTTC

D: NA
V: TRBV27
size: NA
length: 15
J: TRBJ1-2
CDR3: CASSSRLRDNYGYTF
DNA: TGTGCCAGCAGTTCCCGTTTGCGGGACAACTATGGCTACACCTTC

D: NA
V: TRBV11-2
size: NA
length: 16
J: TRBJ2-7
CDR3: CASRGLGATFSYEQYF
DNA: TGTGCCAGCAGGGGTCTGGGGGCCACCTTCTCCTACGAGCAGTACTTC

D: NA
V: TRBV7-2
size: NA
length: 14
J: TRBJ2-2
CDR3: CASRPDYNTGELFF
DNA: TGTGCCAGCAGGCCGGACTACAACACCGGGGAGCTGTTTTTT

D: NA
V: TRBV7-2
size: once
length: 14
J: TRBJ2-2
CDR3: CASSRTRNTGELFF
DNA: TGTGCCAGCAGCCGGACAAGGAACACCGGGGAGCTGTTTTTT

D: TRBD1
V: TRBV5-4
size: NA
length: 13
J: TRBJ1-3
CDR3: CASSWGQGNTIYF
DNA: TGTGCCAGCAGCTGGGGACAGGGAAACACCATATATTTT

D: NA
V: TRBV28
size: NA
length: 12
J: TRBJ1-1
CDR3: CASVPGDGEAFF
DNA: TGTGCCAGCGTCCCCGGGGACGGTGAAGCTTTCTTT

D: TRBD2
V: TRBV18
size: NA
length: 15
J: TRBJ2-5
CDR3: CASSPGSGNQETQYF
DNA: TGTGCCAGCTCACCGGGTAGCGGGAATCAAGAGACCCAGTACTTC

D: NA
V: TRBV7-9
size: NA
length: 14
J: TRBJ1-1
CDR3: CASSLAGFGTEAFF
DNA: TGTGCCAGCAGCTTAGCGGGATTCGGCACTGAAGCTTTCTTT

D: NA
V: TRBV30
size: NA
length: 13
J: TRBJ1-1
CDR3: CAWTGQGNTEAFF
DNA: TGTGCCTGGACTGGGCAGGGGAACACTGAAGCTTTCTTT

D: TRBD1
V: TRBV3-1/TRBV3-2
size: NA
length: 15
J: TRBJ1-4
CDR3: CASSQGTGGNEKLFF
DNA: TGTGCCAGCAGCCAAGGGACAGGGGGTAATGAAAAACTGTTTTTT

D: TRBD2
V: TRBV6-6
size: NA
length: 17
J: TRBJ2-5
CDR3: CASSHRTSGLPQETQYF
DNA: TGTGCCAGCAGTCACAGGACTAGCGGGCTCCCGCAAGAGACCCAGTACTTC

D: NA
V: TRBV12-3/TRBV12-4
size: NA
length: 11
J: TRBJ2-7
CDR3: CASSTIYEQYF
DNA: TGTGCCAGCTCTACTATCTACGAGCAGTACTTC

D: NA
V: TRBV12-3/TRBV12-4
size: NA
length: 13
J: TRBJ2-3
CDR3: CASSTGFGDTQYF
DNA: TGTGCCAGCAGTACAGGCTTTGGGGATACGCAGTATTTT

D: TRBD1
V: TRBV11-2
size: once
length: 15
J: TRBJ1-6
CDR3: CASSFTHRGQSPLHF
DNA: TGTGCCAGCAGCTTTACTCACAGGGGGCAGTCACCCCTCCACTTT

D: NA
V: TRBV19
size: NA
length: 14
J: TRBJ1-5
CDR3: CASKSGAGDQPQHF
DNA: TGTGCCAGCAAATCAGGGGCCGGGGATCAGCCCCAGCATTTT